Described below is a single T cell receptor beta chain sequence and its context. Its antigen is currently unknown. The sample is drawn from a study of post-analysis software for immune sequencing data. Study details: Patients had relapsing-remitting, secondary progressive or progressive-relapsing multiple sclerosis; some lacked subtype. Study observations and caveats: The study found TRBV5-6, TRBV5-1 and TRBV20-1 among a few TRBV segments more frequent in patients than controls.

CDR1 and CDR2 from the germline V gene are DFQATT and SNEGSKA (reference sequence). CDR3 length equals 13 residues. Deletions cut 2 bases from V and 11 bases from J, with 18 bases between. Every TCR beta cDNA library bore unique molecular identifiers. Roughly 450,000 cDNA molecules came from around 1 to 10 million T cells. TCRdb independently ran MiXCR on the PCR reads; one entry per CDR3 protein. In the table there are over 700,000 distinct CDR3 sequences, roughly 30% of which are singletons. This clonotype was sampled from a girl between 10 and 17 years old with multiple sclerosis. The sequenced sample consisted of blood. This chain connects TRBV20-1 to TRBJ2-5; D perhaps matches TRBD2 (6 bases). The CDR3 loop reads CSARISPGDEQYF. The CDR3 nucleotides read TGCAGTGCTAGAATCTCCCCGGGGGATGAGCAGTACTTC.